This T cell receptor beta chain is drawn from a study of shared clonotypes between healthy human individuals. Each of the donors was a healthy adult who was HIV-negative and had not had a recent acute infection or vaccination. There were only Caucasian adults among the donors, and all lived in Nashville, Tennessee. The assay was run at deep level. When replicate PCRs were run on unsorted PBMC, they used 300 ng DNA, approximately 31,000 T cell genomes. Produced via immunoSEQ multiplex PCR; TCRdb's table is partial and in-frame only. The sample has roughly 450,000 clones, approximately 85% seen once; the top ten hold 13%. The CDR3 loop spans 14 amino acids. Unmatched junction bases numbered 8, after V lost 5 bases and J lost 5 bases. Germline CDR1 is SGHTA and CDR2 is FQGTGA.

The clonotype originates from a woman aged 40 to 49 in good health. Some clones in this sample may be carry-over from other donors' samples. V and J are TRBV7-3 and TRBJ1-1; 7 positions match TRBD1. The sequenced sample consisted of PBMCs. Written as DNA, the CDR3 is TGTGCCAGCAGCCCCGACAGGGCGAGGACTGAAGCTTTCTTT. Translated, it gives CASSPDRARTEAFF. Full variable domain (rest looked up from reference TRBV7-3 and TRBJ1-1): GAGVSQTPSNKVTEKGKYVELRCDPISGHTALYWYRQSLGQGPEFLIYFQGTGAADDSGLPNDRFFAVRPEGSVSTLKIQRTERGDSAVYLCASSPDRARTEAFFGQGTRLTVV.